This T cell receptor (beta chain) was found in a study of blood T cell repertoires in COVID-19. Study-wide context: Samples of COVID-19 (acute and convalescent) were obtained from the United States, Italy and Spain. Sources were T cells, B-cell-depleted T cells, or PBMCs; the material itself was cDNA or gDNA.

Germline-derived CDR1 and CDR2 are SGHTA and FQGNSA. This CDR3 region has 16 residues. Trimming at V came to 1 base and at J to 7 bases, leaving 5 bases not matched to a gene. As handled by the study authors: Amplified reference gene primers provided the basis for estimating nucleated cell counts. Data came from immunoSEQ multiplex PCR; TCRdb stores just in-frame clones and leaves some out. That table gives V, J and clone size, and the DNA gave D and trimming. Seen here are around 280,000 clones, around nine tenths observed once, and the top ten hold over 1%. Sequences were obtained from peripheral blood. The sequence was collected from a man aged 70-80 years with acute or convalescent COVID-19. The chain joins TRBV7-2 to TRBJ1-4, with 11 bases lining up with TRBD1. The CDR3 here is CASSLVRTGGLEKLFF. CDR3 DNA: TGTGCCAGCAGCTTAGTACGGACAGGGGGCCTTGAAAAACTGTTTTTT.